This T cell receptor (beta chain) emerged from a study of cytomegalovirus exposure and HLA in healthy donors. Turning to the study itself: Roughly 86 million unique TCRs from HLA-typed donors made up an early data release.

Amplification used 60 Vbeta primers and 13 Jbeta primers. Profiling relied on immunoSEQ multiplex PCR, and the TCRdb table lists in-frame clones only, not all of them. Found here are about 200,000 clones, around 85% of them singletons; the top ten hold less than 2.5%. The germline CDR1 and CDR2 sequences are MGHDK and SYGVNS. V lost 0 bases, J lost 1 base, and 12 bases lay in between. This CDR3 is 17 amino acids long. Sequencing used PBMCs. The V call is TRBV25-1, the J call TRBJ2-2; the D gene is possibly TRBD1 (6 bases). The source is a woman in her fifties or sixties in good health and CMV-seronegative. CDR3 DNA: TGTGCCAGCAGTGAATATAGAAGGGGGATGAACACCGGGGAGCTGTTTTTT. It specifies CASSEYRRGMNTGELFF.